The present TCR beta chain was sequenced within a study of Ad26.COV2.S vaccination and SARS-CoV-2 variants. TCRdb's copy holds only in-frame clones and misses some; the assay was immunoSEQ multiplex PCR. Altogether around 400,000 clones are present, approximately 83% being singletons, with the ten largest covering approximately 7.8%. Treatment here: roughly 19 received Ad26.COV2.S at low or high dose, single or two shots; roughly 5 received placebo; per-sample allocation not given. Sampling took place 63 days after the first vaccine or placebo injection. The CDR3 loop spans 15 amino acids. Trimming left V 0 bases short and J 8 bases short, with 15 bases between. The germline V gene has CDR1 SGHRS and CDR2 YFSETQ.

The chain recombines TRBV5-1 with TRBJ2-1; either TRBD1 or TRBD2 may supply D (5 bases each). The sequence derives from a person aged 18 to 65 who received the Ad26.COV2.S COVID-19 vaccine or a placebo. The sequencing here drew on peripheral blood, taken in a trial of Ad26.COV2.S vaccine versus placebo. The CDR3 nucleotides are TGCGCCAGCAGCTTGGCTTTTCCCCGGGGCCATGAGCAGTTCTTC. This gives the protein CASSLAFPRGHEQFF. Together with reference TRBV5-1 and TRBJ2-1, the CDR3 gives the full variable domain: KAGVTQTPRYLIKTRGQQVTLSCSPISGHRSVSWYQQTPGQGLQFLFEYFSETQRNKGNFPGRFSGRQFSNSRSEMNVSTLELGDSALYLCASSLAFPRGHEQFFGPGTRLTVL.